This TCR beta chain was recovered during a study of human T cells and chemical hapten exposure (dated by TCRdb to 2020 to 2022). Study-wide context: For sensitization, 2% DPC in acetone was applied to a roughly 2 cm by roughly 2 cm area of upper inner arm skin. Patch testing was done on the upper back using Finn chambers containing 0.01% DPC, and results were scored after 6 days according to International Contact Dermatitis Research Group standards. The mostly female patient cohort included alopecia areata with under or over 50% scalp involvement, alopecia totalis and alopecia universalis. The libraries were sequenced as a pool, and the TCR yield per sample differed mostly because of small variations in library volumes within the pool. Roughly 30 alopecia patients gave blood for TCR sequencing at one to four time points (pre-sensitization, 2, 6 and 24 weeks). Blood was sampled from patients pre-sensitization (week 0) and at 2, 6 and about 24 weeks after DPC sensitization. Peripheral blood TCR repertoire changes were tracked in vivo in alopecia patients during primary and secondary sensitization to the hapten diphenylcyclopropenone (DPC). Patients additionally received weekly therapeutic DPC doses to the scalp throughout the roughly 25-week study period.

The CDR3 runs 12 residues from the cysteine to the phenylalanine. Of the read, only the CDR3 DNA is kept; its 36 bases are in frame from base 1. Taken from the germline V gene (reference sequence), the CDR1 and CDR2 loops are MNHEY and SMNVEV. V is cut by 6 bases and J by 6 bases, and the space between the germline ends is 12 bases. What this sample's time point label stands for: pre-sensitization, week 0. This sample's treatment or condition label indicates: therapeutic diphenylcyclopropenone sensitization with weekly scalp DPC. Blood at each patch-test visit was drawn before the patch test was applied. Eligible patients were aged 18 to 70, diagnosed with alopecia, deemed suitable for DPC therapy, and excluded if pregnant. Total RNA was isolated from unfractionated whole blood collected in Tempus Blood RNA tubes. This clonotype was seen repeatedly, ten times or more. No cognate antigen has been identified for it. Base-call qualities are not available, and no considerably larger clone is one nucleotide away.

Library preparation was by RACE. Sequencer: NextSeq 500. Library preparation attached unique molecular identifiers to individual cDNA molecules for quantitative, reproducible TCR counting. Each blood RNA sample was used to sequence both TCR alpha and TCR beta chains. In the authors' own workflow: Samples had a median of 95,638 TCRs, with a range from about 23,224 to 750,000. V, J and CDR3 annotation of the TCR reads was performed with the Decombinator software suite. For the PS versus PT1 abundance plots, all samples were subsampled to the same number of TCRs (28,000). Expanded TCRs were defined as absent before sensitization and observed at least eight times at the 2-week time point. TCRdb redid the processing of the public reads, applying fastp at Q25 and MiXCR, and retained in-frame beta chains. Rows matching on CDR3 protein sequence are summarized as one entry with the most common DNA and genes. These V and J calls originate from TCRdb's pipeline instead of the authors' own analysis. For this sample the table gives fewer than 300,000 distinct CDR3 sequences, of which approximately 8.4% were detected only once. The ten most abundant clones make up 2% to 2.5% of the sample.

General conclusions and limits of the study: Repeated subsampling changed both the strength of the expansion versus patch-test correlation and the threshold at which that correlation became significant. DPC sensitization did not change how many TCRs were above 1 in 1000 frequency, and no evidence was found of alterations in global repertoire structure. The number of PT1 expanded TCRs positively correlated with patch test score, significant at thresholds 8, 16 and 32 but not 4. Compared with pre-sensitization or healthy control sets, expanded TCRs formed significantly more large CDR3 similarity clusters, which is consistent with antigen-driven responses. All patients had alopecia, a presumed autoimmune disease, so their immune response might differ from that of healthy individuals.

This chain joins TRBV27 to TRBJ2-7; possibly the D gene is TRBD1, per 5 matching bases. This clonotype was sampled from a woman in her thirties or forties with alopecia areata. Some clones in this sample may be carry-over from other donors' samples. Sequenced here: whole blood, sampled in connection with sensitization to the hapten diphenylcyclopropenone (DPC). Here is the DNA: TGTGCCAGCAGCCGGTCAGGGTCCGAGCAGTACTTC. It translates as CASSRSGSEQYF.